Each of the 9 T cell receptor beta chains below was sequenced from the same sample in a study of OX40 agonist ivuxolimab in advanced cancers. Assay: immunoSEQ multiplex PCR; the TCRdb copy retains only in-frame clones and omits some. Of roughly 70,000 clones in the sample, about nine tenths were seen once. The sequenced sample was CD4+ or CD8+ T cells sorted from blood, obtained in a trial of the OX40 agonist ivuxolimab. The source of these receptors is an adult with an advanced solid tumor such as melanoma, head and neck, liver or kidney cancer.

The chain uses TRBV11-3 and TRBJ2-7; TRBD2 is a possible D gene (6 bases). The germline gives CDR1 SGHNT, CDR2 YENEEA. V shed 4 bases and J shed 3 bases, with 10 bases lying between them. The CDR3 has 13 residues. CDR3 DNA sequence: TGTGCCAGCAGCTCCCCGACTAGCTACGAGCAGTACTTC. It yields the protein CASSSPTSYEQYF.

The CDR3 region is CASSSSGGGGYTF. The CDR3 DNA follows: TGTGCCAGCAGTTCTTCTGGGGGGGGCGGCTACACCTTC. The chain joins TRBV6-5 to TRBJ1-2, with TRBD1 as a possible D gene (6 bases). Trimming left V 4 bases short and J 8 bases short, with 14 bases between. The germline V gene encodes CDR1 MNHEY and CDR2 SVGAGI. The CDR3 covers 13 residues.

The V and J genes are TRBV7-8 and TRBJ2-1; D is possibly TRBD1 (6 bases). Germline lookup yields CDR1 SGHVS and CDR2 FQNEAQ. V gave up 5 bases and J gave up 4 bases, with 15 bases separating them. This CDR3 spans 15 amino acids. The CDR3 region has the DNA TGTGCCAGCAGCCCTAGGGGGAGATTGTACAATGAGCAGTTCTTC. Translation gives CASSPRGRLYNEQFF.

V usage is TRBV5-1 and J usage is TRBJ2-1; 11 bases agree with TRBD2. The germline V gene has CDR1 SGHRS and CDR2 YFSETQ. The CDR3 runs 20 residues. V lost 3 bases, J lost 0 bases, and 14 bases stayed unmatched. CDR3 residues: CASSYLGSGRAGYSYNEQFF. The CDR3 coding sequence is TGCGCCAGCAGCTACCTGGGTAGCGGGAGGGCCGGGTACTCCTACAATGAGCAGTTCTTC.

The chain has TRBV6-1 and TRBJ2-2; possible D gene TRBD2, 5 bases. V was clipped by 6 bases and J by 3 bases, with 11 bases between them. The CDR3 is 14 residues long. Germline-derived CDR1 and CDR2 are MNHNS and SASEGT. This chain's CDR3 is CASRRQEDTGELFF. The CDR3 DNA follows: TGTGCCAGCAGAAGGCAGGAGGACACCGGGGAGCTGTTTTTT.

This clone was seen more than once but under ten times. The chain recombines TRBV7-9 with TRBJ2-2; D remains ambiguous. Germline lookup yields CDR1 SEHNR and CDR2 FQNEAQ (reference sequence). V lost 1 base and J 4 bases, leaving 7 bases between the germline ends. This CDR3 is 14 amino acids long. The CDR3 DNA follows: TGTGCCAGCAGCTTAGGCCGTTTCACCGGGGAGCTGTTTTTT. It encodes CASSLGRFTGELFF.

This clone was detected only a few times. The junction shows a germline mismatch at one end, possibly a read error. The chain links TRBV7-7 to TRBJ1-4; D may be TRBD1 (6 bases). Germline CDR1 reads SSHAT; CDR2 reads FNYEAQ (reference sequence). CDR3 length: 15 amino acids. The CDR3 DNA reads as TGTGCTAGCAGCTTAGGGGCAGGGGCTAATGAAAAACTGTTTTTT. Its protein is CASSLGAGANEKLFF.

The rearrangement links TRBV29-1 to TRBJ2-7; D perhaps matches TRBD1 (6 bases). There are 11 residues in the CDR3. Trimming left V 5 bases short and J 9 bases short, with 14 bases between. In germline, CDR1 is SQVTM, CDR2 ANQGSEA. CDR3 nucleotide sequence: TGCAGCGTTCTACAGGGATGGGTGCAGTACTTC. It yields the protein CSVLQGWVQYF.

The chain recombines TRBV30 with TRBJ1-1, with a possible D match to TRBD1 (6 bases). Germline CDR1 reads GTSNPN; CDR2 reads SVGIG (reference sequence). Deletions cut 2 bases from V and 5 bases from J, with 15 bases between. This CDR3 contains 14 residues. CDR3 amino acids: CAWSLGGGGTEAFF. In DNA form, the CDR3 reads TGTGCCTGGAGTCTCGGTGGAGGGGGTACTGAAGCTTTCTTT.